This T cell receptor (beta chain) originates from a study of human T cells and chemical hapten exposure. This clonotype was observed at least ten times. The target antigen is unknown. Indicated time point: patch test 3, about 24 weeks after DPC sensitization. This sample's treatment: therapeutic diphenylcyclopropenone sensitization with weekly scalp DPC. At every patch-test visit, blood was drawn before the patch test was applied. Broader study findings: Controls formed significantly fewer large CDR3 similarity clusters than expanded TCRs did.

V was clipped by 4 bases and J by 5 bases, with 17 bases between them. In germline, CDR1 is SQVTM, CDR2 ANQGSEA. The CDR3 has 15 amino acids. As the library was built, unique molecular identifiers were attached to individual cDNA molecules. TCRdb ran MiXCR on the RACE reads and lists one entry per CDR3 protein. The sample carries about 120,000 distinct CDR3 sequences, approximately 10% recorded once. The chain recombines TRBV29-1 with TRBJ2-2, with D unclear. The clonotype comes from a woman in her forties or fifties with alopecia areata. Some clones in this sample may be carry-over from other donors' samples. The sample in question was whole blood, obtained in connection with sensitization to the hapten diphenylcyclopropenone (DPC). This CDR3 is CSVGAEGKWTGELFF. As DNA, the CDR3 is TGCAGCGTTGGAGCCGAAGGGAAGTGGACCGGGGAGCTGTTTTTT.